This TCR beta chain emerged from a study of blood T cell repertoires in COVID-19 (TCRdb year 2020). Looking at the study overall: Samples from collaborators originated in the United States, Italy and Spain and spanned both the acute and convalescent phases of COVID-19. The prospective study material was composed of cDNA or gDNA derived from T cells, B-cell-depleted T cells, or PBMCs. Deeply sampled blood TCRbeta repertoires from subjects exposed to, actively infected with, or recovered from COVID-19 were included in the dataset. Sample metadata almost always included a de-identified subject ID, COVID-19 status, age in years and sex. The repertoires were made available in a free public database intended to serve as a resource for research on the immune response to SARS-CoV-2. The samples were drawn from two sources: the first 160 participants of the ongoing ImmuneRACE study, and 950 to 1,500 subjects contributed by 6 global collaborators. HLA class I and class II types, where available, came from metadata supplied by the sample provider rather than from assay-based typing.

Study-wide findings and limitations: The amount of clinical and demographic metadata varied by source and participant and was provided uncurated.

To note about this clone: Its antigen remains unidentified. No base-level quality is on record; no much larger clone is a single base apart.

Trimming takes 1 base from V and 1 base from J, and the germline ends sit 8 bases apart. The CDR3 has 14 amino acids, counting the end cysteine and phenylalanine. Solely the CDR3 DNA is kept, with 42 bases framed from the first base. CDR1 and CDR2 were assigned from the germline V gene (reference sequence) as SGHNT and YYREEE. TCRbeta CDR3 regions were amplified from genomic DNA using the immunoSEQ Assay, a bias-controlled multiplex PCR. Per the original workflow: The number of nucleated cells in each sample was estimated by amplification of reference gene primers within the assay. To quantify the absolute abundance of each unique TCRbeta CDR3 rearrangement, sequence reads were collapsed and filtered. Productive Simpson clonality was computed per sample as the square root of Simpson's diversity index over productive rearrangements. TCRdb carries this immuneACCESS record with in-frame sequences only. Its versions omit some clonotypes, under half of them owing to an unresolved V gene in the studies checked, with the rest unexplained. V and J calls plus clone size are reproduced from that table; the DNA served to infer D and trimming. Recorded for this sample are 330,000 or so clones; roughly 89% of them occurred a single time. 3% to 4.5% of the sample is taken by the ten largest.

At one collaborating source in Seattle, patients were enrolled during active infection and were followed longitudinally through the course of disease. Collaborating institutions collected whole blood in K2EDTA tubes following their own protocols. For TCRbeta analysis, collaborator samples were shipped as frozen whole blood, as isolated PBMCs, or as DNA extracted from either sample type. Sample: peripheral blood. The sequence was collected from a woman aged 55-69 years with COVID-19, enrolled during active disease. The chain employs TRBV5-4 and TRBJ1-2; the D gene is perhaps TRBD1, on 5 matching bases. At the DNA level, the sequence is TGTGCCAGCAGCTTGAGGCAGGGTAACTATGGCTACACCTTC. This gives the protein CASSLRQGNYGYTF.